This TCR beta chain was identified during a study of cytomegalovirus exposure and HLA in healthy donors. 13 Jbeta primers and 60 Vbeta primers were used for the PCR. Sequencing used immunoSEQ multiplex PCR; TCRdb keeps in-frame clones, though not all of them. The data show about 130,000 clones, with 8.5% to 10% seen just once and approximately 1.7% held by the top ten. Findings of the study overall: In a later analysis, at a false discovery rate of 0.05, roughly 16,000 TCR beta sequences matched HLA alleles. TCR sequences were mostly rare, though some public TCRs occurred in many donors.

Of note for this clone: Its cognate antigen is unknown.

This clonotype was obtained from a man in his forties or fifties in good health and CMV-seronegative. The sample comprised PBMCs.

Here the CDR3 DNA reads TGTGCCAGCAGCACATTAGCTGTTCCCACCAAAAACATTCAGTACTTC. It specifies CASSTLAVPTKNIQYF. The chain links TRBV7-8 to TRBJ2-4; D is undetermined. This CDR3 region has 16 residues. Germline V lookup: CDR1 SGHVS, CDR2 FQNEAQ. V shed 5 bases and J shed 2 bases, with 16 bases lying between them.